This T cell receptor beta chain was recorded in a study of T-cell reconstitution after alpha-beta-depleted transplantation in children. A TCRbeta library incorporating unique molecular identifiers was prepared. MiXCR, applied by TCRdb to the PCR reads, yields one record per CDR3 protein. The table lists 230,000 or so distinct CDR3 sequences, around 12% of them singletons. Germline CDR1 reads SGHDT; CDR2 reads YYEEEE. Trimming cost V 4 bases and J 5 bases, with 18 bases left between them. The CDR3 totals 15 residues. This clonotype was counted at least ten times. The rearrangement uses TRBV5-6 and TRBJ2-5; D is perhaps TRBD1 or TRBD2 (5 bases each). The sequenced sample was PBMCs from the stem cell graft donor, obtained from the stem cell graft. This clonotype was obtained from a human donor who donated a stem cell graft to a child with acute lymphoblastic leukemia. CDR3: CASSEGPIEGETQYF. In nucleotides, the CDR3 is TGTGCCAGCAGCGAGGGACCTATTGAGGGGGAGACCCAGTACTTC.